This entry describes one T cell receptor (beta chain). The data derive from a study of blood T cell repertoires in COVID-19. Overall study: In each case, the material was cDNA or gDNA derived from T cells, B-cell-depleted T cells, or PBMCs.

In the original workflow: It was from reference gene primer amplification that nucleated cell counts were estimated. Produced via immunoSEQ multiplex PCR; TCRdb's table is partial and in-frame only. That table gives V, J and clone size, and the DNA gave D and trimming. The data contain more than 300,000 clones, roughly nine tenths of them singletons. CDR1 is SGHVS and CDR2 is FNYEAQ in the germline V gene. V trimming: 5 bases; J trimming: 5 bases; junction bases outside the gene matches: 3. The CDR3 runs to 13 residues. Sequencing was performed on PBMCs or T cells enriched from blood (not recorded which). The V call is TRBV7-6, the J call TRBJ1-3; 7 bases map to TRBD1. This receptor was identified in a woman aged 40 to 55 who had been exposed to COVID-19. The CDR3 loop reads CASSGDRRNTIYF. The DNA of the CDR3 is TGTGCCAGCAGCGGGGACAGAAGAAACACCATATATTTT.